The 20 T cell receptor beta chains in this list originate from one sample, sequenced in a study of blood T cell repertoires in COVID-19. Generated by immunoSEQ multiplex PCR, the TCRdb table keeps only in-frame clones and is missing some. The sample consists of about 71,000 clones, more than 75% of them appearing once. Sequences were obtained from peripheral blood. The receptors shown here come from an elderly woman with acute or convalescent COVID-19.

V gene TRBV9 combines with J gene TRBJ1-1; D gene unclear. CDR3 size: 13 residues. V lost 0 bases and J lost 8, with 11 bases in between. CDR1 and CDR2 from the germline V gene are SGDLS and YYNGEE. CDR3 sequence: CASSVDFSPEAFF. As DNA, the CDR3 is TGTGCCAGCAGCGTAGATTTTAGTCCCGAAGCTTTCTTT.

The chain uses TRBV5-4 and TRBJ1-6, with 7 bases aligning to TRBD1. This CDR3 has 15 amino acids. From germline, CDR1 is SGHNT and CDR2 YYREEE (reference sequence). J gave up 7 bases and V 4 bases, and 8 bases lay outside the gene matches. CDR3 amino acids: CASSAPDRVNSPLHF. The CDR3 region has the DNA TGTGCCAGCAGCGCTCCCGACAGGGTGAATTCACCCCTCCACTTT.

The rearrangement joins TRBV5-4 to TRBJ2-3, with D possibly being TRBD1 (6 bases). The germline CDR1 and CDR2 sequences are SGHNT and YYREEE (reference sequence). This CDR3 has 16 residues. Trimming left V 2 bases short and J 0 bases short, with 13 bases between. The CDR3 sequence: CASSLTGTPSTDTQYF. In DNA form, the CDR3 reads TGTGCCAGCAGCTTAACCGGGACACCGAGCACAGATACGCAGTATTTT.

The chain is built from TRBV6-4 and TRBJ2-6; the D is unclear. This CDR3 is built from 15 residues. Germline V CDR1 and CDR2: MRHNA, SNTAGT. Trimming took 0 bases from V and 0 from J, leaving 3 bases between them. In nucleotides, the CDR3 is TGTGCCAGCAGTGACTCATACTCTGGGGCCAACGTCCTGACTTTC. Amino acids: CASSDSYSGANVLTF.

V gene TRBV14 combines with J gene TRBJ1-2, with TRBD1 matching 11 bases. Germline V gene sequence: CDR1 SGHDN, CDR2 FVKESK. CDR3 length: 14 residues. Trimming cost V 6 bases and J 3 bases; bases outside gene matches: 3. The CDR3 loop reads CASRRTGGDYGYTF. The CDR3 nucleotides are TGTGCCAGCAGGCGGACAGGGGGCGACTATGGCTACACCTTC.

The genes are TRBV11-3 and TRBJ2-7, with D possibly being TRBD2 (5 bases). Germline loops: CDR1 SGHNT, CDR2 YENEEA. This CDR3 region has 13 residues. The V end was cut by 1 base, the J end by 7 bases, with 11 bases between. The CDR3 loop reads CASSLGGSGEQYF. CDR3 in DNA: TGTGCCAGCAGCTTAGGGGGATCGGGGGAGCAGTACTTC. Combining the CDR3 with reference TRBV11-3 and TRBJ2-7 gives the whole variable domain EAGVVQSPRYKIIEKKQPVAFWCNPISGHNTLYWYLQNLGQGPELLIRYENEEAVDDSQLPKDRFSAERLKGVDSTLKIQPAELGDSAVYLCASSLGGSGEQYFGPGTRLTVT.

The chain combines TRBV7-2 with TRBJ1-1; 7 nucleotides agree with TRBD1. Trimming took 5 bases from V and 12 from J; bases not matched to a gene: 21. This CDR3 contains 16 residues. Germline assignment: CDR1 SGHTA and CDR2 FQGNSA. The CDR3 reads CASSPHGTQGVEGSFF. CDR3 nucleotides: TGTGCCAGCAGCCCCCACGGGACCCAGGGGGTAGAGGGATCTTTCTTT.

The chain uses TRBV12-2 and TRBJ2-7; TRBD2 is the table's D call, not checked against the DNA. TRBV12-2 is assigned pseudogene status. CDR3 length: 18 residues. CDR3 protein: CASRPGTSGRGADYEQYF. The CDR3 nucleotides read TGTGCAAGTCGGCCGGGGACTAGCGGGAGAGGGGCAGACTACGAGCAGTACTTC.

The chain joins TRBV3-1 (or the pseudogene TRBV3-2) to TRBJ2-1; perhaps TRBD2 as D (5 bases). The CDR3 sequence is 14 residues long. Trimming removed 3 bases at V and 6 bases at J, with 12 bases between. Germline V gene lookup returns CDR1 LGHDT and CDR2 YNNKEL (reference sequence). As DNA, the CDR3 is TGTGCCAGCAGCCAGACGAGGGCTGTCAATGAGCAGTTCTTC. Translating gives CASSQTRAVNEQFF.

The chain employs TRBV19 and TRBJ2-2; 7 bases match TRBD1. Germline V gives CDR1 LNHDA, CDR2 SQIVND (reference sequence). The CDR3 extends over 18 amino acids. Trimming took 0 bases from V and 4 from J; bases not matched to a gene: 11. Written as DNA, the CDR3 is TGTGCCAGTAGTATAGAGTGGGCCGGGACAGCTAGCACCGGGGAGCTGTTTTTT. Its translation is CASSIEWAGTASTGELFF.

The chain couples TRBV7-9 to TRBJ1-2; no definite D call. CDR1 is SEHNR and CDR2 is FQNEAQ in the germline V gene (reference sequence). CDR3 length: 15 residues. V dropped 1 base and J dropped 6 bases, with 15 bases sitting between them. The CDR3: CASSLEITGSDGYTF. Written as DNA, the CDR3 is TGTGCCAGCAGCTTAGAAATCACCGGGTCGGATGGCTACACCTTC.

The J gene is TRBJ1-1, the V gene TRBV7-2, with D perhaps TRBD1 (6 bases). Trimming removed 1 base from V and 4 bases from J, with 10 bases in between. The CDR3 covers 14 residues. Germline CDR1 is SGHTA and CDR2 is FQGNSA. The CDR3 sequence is CASSLGGQVTEAFF. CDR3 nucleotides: TGTGCCAGCAGCTTAGGGGGGCAGGTCACTGAAGCTTTCTTT.

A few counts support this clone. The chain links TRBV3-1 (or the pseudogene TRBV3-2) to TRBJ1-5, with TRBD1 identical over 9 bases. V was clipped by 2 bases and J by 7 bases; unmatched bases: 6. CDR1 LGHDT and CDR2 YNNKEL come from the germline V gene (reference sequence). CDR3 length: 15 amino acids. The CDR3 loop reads CASSQTGTGFQPQHF. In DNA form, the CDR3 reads TGTGCCAGCAGCCAAACCGGGACAGGGTTCCAGCCCCAGCATTTT.

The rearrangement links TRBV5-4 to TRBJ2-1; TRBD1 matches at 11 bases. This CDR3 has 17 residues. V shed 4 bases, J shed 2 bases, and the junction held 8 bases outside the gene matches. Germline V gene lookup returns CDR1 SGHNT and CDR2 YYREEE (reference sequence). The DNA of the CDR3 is TGTGCCAGCAGCCCGTCTCGGACAGGGGGCGCCTACAATGAGCAGTTCTTC. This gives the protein CASSPSRTGGAYNEQFF.

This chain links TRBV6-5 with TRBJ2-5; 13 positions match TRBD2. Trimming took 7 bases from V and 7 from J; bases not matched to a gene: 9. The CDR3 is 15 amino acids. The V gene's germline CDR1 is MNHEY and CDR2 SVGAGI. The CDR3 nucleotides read TGTGCCAGCATCAGGACTAGCGGGGGATTGGGGACCCAGTACTTC. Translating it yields CASIRTSGGLGTQYF.

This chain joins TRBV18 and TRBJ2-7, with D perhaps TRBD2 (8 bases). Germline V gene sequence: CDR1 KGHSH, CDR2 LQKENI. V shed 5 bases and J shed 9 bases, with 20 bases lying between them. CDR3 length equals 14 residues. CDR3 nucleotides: TGTGCCAGCTCAGACGGGGGGGCAGGGGGATTGCAGTACTTC. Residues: CASSDGGAGGLQYF.

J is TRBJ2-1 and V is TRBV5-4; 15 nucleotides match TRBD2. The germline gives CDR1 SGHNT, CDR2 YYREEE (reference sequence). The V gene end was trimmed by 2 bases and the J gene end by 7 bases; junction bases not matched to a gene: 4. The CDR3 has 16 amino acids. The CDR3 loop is CASSFGLAGGVNEQFF. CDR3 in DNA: TGTGCCAGCAGCTTCGGACTAGCGGGGGGGGTGAATGAGCAGTTCTTC.

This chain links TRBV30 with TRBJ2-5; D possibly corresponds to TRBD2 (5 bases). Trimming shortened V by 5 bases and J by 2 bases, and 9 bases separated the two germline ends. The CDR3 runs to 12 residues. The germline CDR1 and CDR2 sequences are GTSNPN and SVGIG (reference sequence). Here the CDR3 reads CAWEGGQETQYF. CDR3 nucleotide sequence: TGTGCCTGGGAGGGCGGGCAAGAGACCCAGTACTTC.

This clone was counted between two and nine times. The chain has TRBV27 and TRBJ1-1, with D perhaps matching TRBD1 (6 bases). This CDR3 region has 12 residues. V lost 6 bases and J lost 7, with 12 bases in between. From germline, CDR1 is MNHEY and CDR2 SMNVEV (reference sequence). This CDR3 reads CASRQRGGEAFF. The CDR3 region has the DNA TGTGCCAGCAGACAGAGAGGGGGTGAAGCTTTCTTT.

The CDR3 sequence: CASRSTGGGEQFF. Here the CDR3 DNA reads TGTGCCAGTAGGTCCACGGGGGGCGGTGAGCAGTTCTTC. The J gene is TRBJ2-1, the V gene TRBV19; the D gene is possibly TRBD2 (7 bases). CDR3 size: 13 residues. Germline CDR1 reads LNHDA; CDR2 reads SQIVND (reference sequence). V lost 6 bases and J lost 9, with 15 bases in between.